This entry concerns a single T cell receptor (beta chain). Per the original data handling: Estimation of nucleated cell counts was performed using reference gene primer amplification. Clones were sequenced by immunoSEQ multiplex PCR, and TCRdb holds only the in-frame ones, with some missing. Clone size and V and J calls were adopted from that table, with D and trimming inferred from the DNA. There are around 120,000 clones in the sample; 70% to 90% occur only once, and 1.5% lies in the top ten. The CDR3 length is 16 residues. Trimming stripped 7 bases from V and 2 bases from J, with 18 bases between. These data are taken from a study of blood T cell repertoires in COVID-19. Study-wide background: Samples came from the United States, Italy and Spain, spanning acute and convalescent COVID-19. From T cells, B-cell-depleted T cells, or PBMCs came the material, which was cDNA or gDNA.

This receptor was identified in a human donor in a cohort sampled during active COVID-19. This sequence joins TRBV23-1 and TRBJ1-5; D perhaps matches TRBD1 (5 bases). TRBV23-1 is flagged as an ORF with uncertain function. Sequencing used peripheral blood. The DNA for the CDR3 is TGCGCCAGCACGGGGGGTTGGGGTGGTTGCAATCAGCCCCAGCATTTT. This gives the protein CASTGGWGGCNQPQHF.